These 18 T cell receptor beta chains were sequenced from one sample in a study of shared clonotypes between healthy human individuals. Using immunoSEQ multiplex PCR, the repertoire was profiled, and TCRdb retains in-frame clones only, with some absent. The table records around 600,000 clones, around 97% of them present only once. The source material was naive CD4+ T cells sorted from blood. Subset denoted: CD45RA+ positively selected. These receptors came from a woman aged 30 to 39 in good health.

The rearrangement joins TRBV18 to TRBJ2-1; D not certain. Germline CDR1 and CDR2: KGHSH and LQKENI. Trimming left V 2 bases short and J 4 bases short, with 6 bases between. The length of the CDR3 is 13 residues. The CDR3, as DNA: TGTGCCAGCTCACCATGGCAGTACAATGAGCAGTTCTTC. Encoded protein: CASSPWQYNEQFF.

The CDR3 coding sequence is TGTGCCAGCAGTCCCGGACAGGGGAAGGTTGGGCGCAATCAGCCCCAGCATTTT. It translates to CASSPGQGKVGRNQPQHF. The genes are TRBV7-9 and TRBJ1-5, with 9 positions matching TRBD1. Trimming cost V 6 bases and J 2 bases; bases outside gene matches: 14. This CDR3 comprises 18 residues. Germline V CDR1 and CDR2: SEHNR, FQNEAQ (reference sequence).

The rearrangement uses TRBV28 and TRBJ1-2; D ambiguous. CDR3 length equals 13 residues. Between the trimmed V and J ends, which lost 3 bases and 5 bases, there was a span of 10 bases. Germline V lookup: CDR1 MDHEN, CDR2 SYDVKM. CDR3 nucleotides: TGTGCCAGCAGTTTCCAACAGCGTTATGGCTACACCTTC. This encodes CASSFQQRYGYTF.

The V gene is TRBV5-4, the J gene TRBJ2-7; D is uncertain. The CDR3 contains 15 residues. V lost 2 bases and J lost 2, with 14 bases in between. Germline-derived CDR1 and CDR2 are SGHNT and YYREEE (reference sequence). The DNA of the CDR3 is TGTGCCAGCAGCTTATCCGCGGACGCAGCCTACGAGCAGTACTTC. Amino acid sequence: CASSLSADAAYEQYF.

The J gene is TRBJ1-1, the V gene TRBV27; TRBD1 might be the D (6 bases). Germline CDR1 MNHEY, CDR2 SMNVEV (reference sequence). The V end was cut by 4 bases, the J end by 2 bases, with 14 bases between. This CDR3 spans 15 amino acids. For the CDR3, the DNA is TGTGCCAGCAGTTCGACCGGACAGTCAAACACTGAAGCTTTCTTT. It specifies CASSSTGQSNTEAFF.

The rearrangement uses TRBV14 and TRBJ1-3, with D possibly TRBD1 on 6 matching bases. V dropped 7 bases and J dropped 3 bases, with 10 bases sitting between them. Germline V gene sequence: CDR1 SGHDN, CDR2 FVKESK. The CDR3 covers 13 residues. The chain's CDR3 is CASTTGLGNTIYF. DNA for the CDR3: TGTGCCAGCACTACAGGGCTTGGAAACACCATATATTTT. Looking up the rest from reference TRBV14 and TRBJ1-3 gives the full variable domain: EAGVTQFPSHSVIEKGQTVTLRCDPISGHDNLYWYRRVMGKEIKFLLHFVKESKQDESGMPNNRFLAERTGGTYSTLKVQPAELEDSGVYFCASTTGLGNTIYFGEGSWLTVV.

This clone is a singleton in its sample. The V call is TRBV9, the J call TRBJ2-7; TRBD2 matches at 8 bases. The germline CDR1 and CDR2 sequences are SGDLS and YYNGEE. This CDR3 region has 16 residues. Trimming removed 0 bases from V and 2 bases from J; junction bases left unmatched: 7. The CDR3 spells CASSVASSGTTYEQYF. The CDR3 nucleotides read TGTGCCAGCAGCGTAGCTAGTAGCGGGACCACCTACGAGCAGTACTTC.

The V call is TRBV27, the J call TRBJ2-1; D possibly uses TRBD1 or TRBD2 (5 bases each). This CDR3 has 17 amino acids. CDR1 MNHEY and CDR2 SMNVEV come from the germline V gene (reference sequence). V gave up 7 bases and J gave up 0 bases, with 19 bases separating them. CDR3 sequence: CASIGTGPYSSYNEQFF. CDR3 in DNA: TGTGCCAGCATAGGAACGGGACCTTACAGCTCCTACAATGAGCAGTTCTTC.

The V and J genes are TRBV28 and TRBJ2-7; D is ambiguous. The CDR3 runs 11 residues. Trimming cost V 3 bases and J 2 bases, with 2 bases left between them. Per the germline V gene, CDR1 is MDHEN and CDR2 is SYDVKM. The CDR3, as DNA: TGTGCCAGCAGTTTTACCTACGAGCAGTACTTC. The encoded protein is CASSFTYEQYF.

The gene calls are TRBV6-1 and TRBJ2-7; TRBD2 agrees at 11 bases. Per the germline V gene, CDR1 is MNHNS and CDR2 is SASEGT. This CDR3 comprises 15 residues. V trimming: 3 bases; J trimming: 4 bases; junction bases outside the gene matches: 5. Here the CDR3 DNA reads TGTGCCAGCAGTGATTTGGCTAGCGGGAGGTACGAGCAGTACTTC. Its protein product is CASSDLASGRYEQYF.

The genes are TRBV27 and TRBJ2-2; unclear D gene. V shed 3 bases and J shed 5 bases, with 10 bases lying between them. The CDR3 contains 14 residues. Germline assignment: CDR1 MNHEY and CDR2 SMNVEV (reference sequence). The CDR3 DNA follows: TGTGCCAGCAGTTTTATTATAGGGACCGGGGAGCTGTTTTTT. Translated, it gives CASSFIIGTGELFF.

The rearrangement uses TRBV4-2 and TRBJ2-2; D unresolved. Germline V CDR1 and CDR2: LGHNA, YNFKEQ. V was shortened by 4 bases and J by 6 bases, with 6 bases between the two germline ends. This CDR3 has 12 amino acids. This CDR3 is CASSRPAGELFF. The CDR3, as DNA: TGTGCCAGCAGCCGTCCCGCCGGGGAGCTGTTTTTT.

This chain connects TRBV28 to TRBJ2-1; TRBD2 is a possible D gene (5 bases). Germline CDR1 and CDR2: MDHEN and SYDVKM. The V end was cut by 4 bases, the J end by 3 bases, with 16 bases between. This CDR3 contains 16 residues. CDR3: CASSSESGASYNEQFF. CDR3 DNA: TGTGCCAGCAGTTCGGAGAGCGGAGCCAGCTACAATGAGCAGTTCTTC.

The chain couples TRBV4-1 to TRBJ2-5; TRBD1 is a possible D gene (5 bases). The CDR3 consists of 13 residues. Germline V gives CDR1 MGHRA, CDR2 YSYEKL. Trimming took 0 bases from V and 3 from J, leaving 5 bases between them. The CDR3 reads CASSQDREETQYF. In nucleotides, the CDR3 is TGCGCCAGCAGCCAAGACAGGGAAGAGACCCAGTACTTC.

The genes are TRBV15 and TRBJ2-7, with a tentative D call TRBD1 (5 bases). Trimming cost V 3 bases and J 3 bases, with 12 bases left between them. This CDR3 contains 14 residues. CDR1 is LNHNV, CDR2 YYDKDF, per germline (reference sequence). The CDR3 bases are TGTGCCACCAGCAGGGACACAAACATCTACGAGCAGTACTTC. Encoded protein: CATSRDTNIYEQYF.

This clone was recorded once. The chain joins TRBV5-1 to TRBJ2-1; D call uncertain. The length of the CDR3 is 14 residues. The V gene's germline CDR1 is SGHRS and CDR2 YFSETQ. V dropped 3 bases and J dropped 6 bases, with 13 bases sitting between them. As DNA, the CDR3 is TGCGCCAGCAGCTCTAATTGGGCGAGCAATGAGCAGTTCTTC. Protein: CASSSNWASNEQFF.

The chain links TRBV7-9 to TRBJ2-1; tentative D call: TRBD1 (5 bases). CDR1 SEHNR and CDR2 FQNEAQ come from the germline V gene (reference sequence). V was cut by 4 bases and J by 6 bases, with 13 bases left in between. The CDR3 loop spans 14 amino acids. CDR3 residues: CASSSTVSINEQFF. The CDR3 DNA reads TGTGCCAGCAGCTCGACAGTTTCCATCAATGAGCAGTTCTTC.

The J gene is TRBJ1-1, the V gene TRBV14, with unresolved D. Trimming pared 4 bases from V and 4 bases from J, leaving 10 bases between. This CDR3 contains 13 residues. The germline V gene has CDR1 SGHDN and CDR2 FVKESK. Here the CDR3 DNA reads TGTGCCAGCAGCCCCGGCGTAGTCACTGAAGCTTTCTTT. Translating gives CASSPGVVTEAFF.